The T cell receptor (beta chain) under discussion was sequenced for a study of CD39 and CD103 CD8 tumor-infiltrating T cells. Study-level results: Blood and uninvolved lymph node rarely held DP TIL clonotypes. DP CD8 TILs seemed more oligoclonal than DN, SP and blood memory CD8.

For this clone: What it recognizes is unknown.

Each sorted subset gave about 8,500 to 100,000 cells for genomic DNA. Assay used: immunoSEQ multiplex PCR; TCRdb lists only in-frame clones, some missing. The sample consists of some 16,000 clones, approximately 90% of them appearing once. Sorted memory CD8 cells were CD8+CD4-CD45RA-, regardless of CCR7. CDR1 and CDR2 from the germline V gene are SGHRS and YFSETQ. The CDR3 is made up of 13 amino acids. V lost 4 bases and J 10 bases, leaving 12 bases between the germline ends. Material for sequencing was CD8+ T cells sorted from blood. Subset denoted: total memory CD8 T cells (CD45RA-CCR7+/-) from blood or uninvolved lymph node. The clonotype comes from a human donor with head and neck squamous cell carcinoma. J is TRBJ1-6 and V is TRBV5-1; no clear D gene. CDR3 region: CASSEGNGSPLHF. In nucleotides, the CDR3 is TGCGCCAGCAGCGAGGGAAATGGCTCACCCCTCCACTTT. The whole variable domain, remainder taken from reference TRBV5-1 and TRBJ1-6, is KAGVTQTPRYLIKTRGQQVTLSCSPISGHRSVSWYQQTPGQGLQFLFEYFSETQRNKGNFPGRFSGRQFSNSRSEMNVSTLELGDSALYLCASSEGNGSPLHFGNGTRLTVT.